This T cell receptor beta chain was found in a study of blood T cells in healthy people across ages. This clonotype was seen only once. Its specificity is unknown. CDR3 size: 16 residues. Germline V CDR1 and CDR2: KGHDR, SFDVKD. A second about 6 to 12 cycle PCR used barcoded and J-beta primers. Sequencing recovered at least 2.5 million CDR3-containing paired-end reads from each sample. MiXCR, applied by TCRdb to the 5' RACE reads, yields one record per CDR3 protein. The profile shows hundreds of thousands of distinct CDR3 sequences, over 20% of them singletons. Study outcomes and limitations: Whereas aged donors had fewer naive CD4+ cells, long-lived donors had more of them and higher diversity. A roughly linear fall in TCR beta diversity per million T cells was seen with increasing age.

The source material was blood. The rearrangement links TRBV24-1 to TRBJ2-5; TRBD2 aligns across 10 bases. The end of the DNA aligns better with TRBJ2-1, so the J call may be wrong. The receptor was isolated from a man aged 70 or older in good health. CDR3 DNA sequence: TGTGCCACCAGTGAGGGTCTGGGGACTAGCGTCAATGAGCAGTTCTTC. Translating gives CATSEGLGTSVNEQFF.